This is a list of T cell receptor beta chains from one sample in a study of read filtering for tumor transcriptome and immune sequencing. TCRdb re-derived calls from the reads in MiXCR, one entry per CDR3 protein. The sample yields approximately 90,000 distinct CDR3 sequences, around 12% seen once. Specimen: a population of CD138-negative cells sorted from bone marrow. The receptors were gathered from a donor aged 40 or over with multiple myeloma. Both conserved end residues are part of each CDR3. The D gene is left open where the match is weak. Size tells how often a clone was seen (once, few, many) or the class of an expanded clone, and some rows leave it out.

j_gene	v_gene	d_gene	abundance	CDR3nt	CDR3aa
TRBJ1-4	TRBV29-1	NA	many	TGCAGCGTGCGAACTCAAGGGTATTTTCTGTTTTTT	CSVRTQGYFLFF
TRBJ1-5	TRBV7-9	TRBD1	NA	TGTGCCAGCAGCCGCTCCGGGACAGGGAGCAATCAGCCCCAGCATTTT	CASSRSGTGSNQPQHF
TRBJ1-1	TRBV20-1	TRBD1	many	TGCAGTGCTAGACCTATGACAGGGGGAGGCACTGAAGCTTTCTTT	CSARPMTGGGTEAFF
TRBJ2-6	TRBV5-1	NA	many	TGCGCCAGTTCGGACCTCTCTGGGGCCAACGTCCTGACTTTC	CASSDLSGANVLTF
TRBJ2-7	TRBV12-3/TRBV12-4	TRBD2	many	TGTGCCAGCAGCCTGTCCAACGGGGGGTACGAGCAGTACTTC	CASSLSNGGYEQYF
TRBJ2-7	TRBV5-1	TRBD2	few	TGCGCCAGCAGCCTGGGGACTAGCGGCCATTTCCTCCCCTACGAGCAGTACTTC	CASSLGTSGHFLPYEQYF
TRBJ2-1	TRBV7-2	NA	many	TGTGCCAGCAGCTTAGCGACTAGGGGCGGGCCGATGCAGTTCTTC	CASSLATRGGPMQFF
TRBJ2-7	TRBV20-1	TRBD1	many	TGCAGTGCCAGAGCTTCAACAGGGGGGTCCTACGAGCAGTACTTC	CSARASTGGSYEQYF
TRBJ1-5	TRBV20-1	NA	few	TGCAGTGCTAGAGAGGACAGTGGCCGTCAGCCCCAGCATTTT	CSAREDSGRQPQHF
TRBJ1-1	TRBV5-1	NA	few	TGCGCCAGCAGCTTGGGGGTGACGGCAAACACTGAAGCTTTCTTT	CASSLGVTANTEAFF
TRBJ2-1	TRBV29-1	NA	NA	TGCAGCGTTTGCCCAGAAACCTACAATGAGCAGTTCTTC	CSVCPETYNEQFF
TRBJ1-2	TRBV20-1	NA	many	TGCAGTGCAGGAGCAAACTATGGCTACACCTTC	CSAGANYGYTF
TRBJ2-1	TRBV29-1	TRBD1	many	TGCAGCGTTGAGTCGGGACAGGGTTTCAACAATGAGCAGTTCTTC	CSVESGQGFNNEQFF
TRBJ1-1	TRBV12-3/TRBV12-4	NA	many	TGTGCCAGCAGAACCGGGACGAACACTGAAGCTTTCTTT	CASRTGTNTEAFF
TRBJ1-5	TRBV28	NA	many	TGTGCCAGCAGGCAGGCAGACGTTAGCAATCAGCCCCAGCATTTT	CASRQADVSNQPQHF
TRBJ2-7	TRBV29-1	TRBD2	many	TGCAGCGTTGCAGATCGACTAGCGGGCTTCTCCTACGAGCAGTACTTC	CSVADRLAGFSYEQYF
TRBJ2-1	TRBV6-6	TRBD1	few	TGTGCCAGCAGTTACAGCTGGGACAGGCCCTACAATGAGCAGTTCTTC	CASSYSWDRPYNEQFF
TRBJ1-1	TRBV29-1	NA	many	TGCAGCGCAACGGCCGCGGGAGTCCCTAACACTGAAGCTTTCTTT	CSATAAGVPNTEAFF
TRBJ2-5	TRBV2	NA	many	TGTGCCAGCAGGCCCTCGGTGGCTGAGAAGGAGACCCAGTACTTC	CASRPSVAEKETQYF
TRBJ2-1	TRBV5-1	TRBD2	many	TGCGCCAGCAGCTTGGGTGGAGGGACTAGCGTCAATGAGCAGTTCTTC	CASSLGGGTSVNEQFF
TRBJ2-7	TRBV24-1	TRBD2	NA	TGTGCCACCAGTGATAAGCGGGAGAGCTACAAGGAGCAGTACTTC	CATSDKRESYKEQYF
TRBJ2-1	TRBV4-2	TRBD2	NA	TGTGCCAGCAGCCCAACAACTAGCGGGGGCTCCTACAATGAGCAGTTCTTC	CASSPTTSGGSYNEQFF
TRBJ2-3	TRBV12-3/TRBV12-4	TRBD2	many	TGTGCCAGCAGCGGACTAGCTAGCACAGATACGCAGTATTTT	CASSGLASTDTQYF
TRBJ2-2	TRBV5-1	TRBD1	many	TGCGCCAGCAGCTGGACAGGGACCACCGGGGAGCTGTTTTTT	CASSWTGTTGELFF
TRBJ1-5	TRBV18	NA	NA	TGTGCCAGCTCACCACAAGATAGCAATCAGCCCCAGCATTTT	CASSPQDSNQPQHF
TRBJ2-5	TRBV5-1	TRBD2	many	TGCGCCAGCAGCTTGTTGCGGGAGGGAGAGACCCAGTACTTC	CASSLLREGETQYF
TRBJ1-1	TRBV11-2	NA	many	TGTGCCAGCAGCTTAGAACAGGGTGAAGCTTTCTTT	CASSLEQGEAFF
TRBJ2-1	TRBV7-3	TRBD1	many	TGTGCCAGCAGCCCGACAGGGGGTAAGCAGTTCTTC	CASSPTGGKQFF
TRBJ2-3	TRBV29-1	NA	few	TGCAGCGTTGTGAGTCTGGGGGACCCCGGCACAGATACGCAGTATTTT	CSVVSLGDPGTDTQYF
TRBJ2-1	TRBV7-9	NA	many	TGTGCCAGCAGCTTAGCAGGGTTGAATGAGCAGTTCTTC	CASSLAGLNEQFF
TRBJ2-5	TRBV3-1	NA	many	TGTGCCAGCAGCCAAGACACAGGAAGTGGGGCCCAGTACTTC	CASSQDTGSGAQYF
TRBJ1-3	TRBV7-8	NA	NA	TGTGCCAGCAGCTTTTTCGCCTTCTCTGGAAACACCATATATTTT	CASSFFAFSGNTIYF
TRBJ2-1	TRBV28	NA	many	TGTGCCAGCAGTCCCACCTGGGGAATGAATGAGCAGTTCTTC	CASSPTWGMNEQFF
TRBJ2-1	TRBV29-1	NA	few	TGCAGCGTCGCCTCAGACCGAGACAATGAGCAGTTCTTC	CSVASDRDNEQFF
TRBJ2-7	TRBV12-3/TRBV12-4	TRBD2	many	TGTGCCAGCAGGAAAGCGGGAGGTGATAAGCAGTACTTC	CASRKAGGDKQYF
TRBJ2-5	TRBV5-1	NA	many	TGCGCCAGCAGCTTGGGAGTGAGCCCAGAGACCCAGTACTTC	CASSLGVSPETQYF
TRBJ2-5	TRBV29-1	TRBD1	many	TGCAGCGTGCAACTGGGACAGGGATCAGAGACCCAGTACTTC	CSVQLGQGSETQYF
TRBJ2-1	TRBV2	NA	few	TGTGCCAGCAGTGAAATTGGCGGAGGCGGGAATGAGCAGTTCTTC	CASSEIGGGGNEQFF
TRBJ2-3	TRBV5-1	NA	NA	TGCGCCAGCAGCTGGGGAGAAGATACGCAGTATTTT	CASSWGEDTQYF
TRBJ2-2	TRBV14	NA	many	TGTGCCAGCAGCCAAGGGCTAGCTGCCGGGGAGCTGTTTTTT	CASSQGLAAGELFF
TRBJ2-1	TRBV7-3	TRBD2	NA	TGTGCCAGCAGCTTATTTCTAGCGGGAGCCCACAATGAGCAGTTCTTC	CASSLFLAGAHNEQFF
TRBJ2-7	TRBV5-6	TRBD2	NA	TGTGCCAGCAGCTTGGGACTAGCGCCTTACGAGCAGTACTTC	CASSLGLAPYEQYF
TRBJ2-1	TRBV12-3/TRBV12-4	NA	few	TGTGCCAGCAGTCCCGGAGGGATTAGCTCCTACAATGAGCAGTTCTTC	CASSPGGISSYNEQFF
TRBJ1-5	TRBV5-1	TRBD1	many	TGCGCCAGCAGCTTGACCCCGGGACAGGGACTGCATTTT	CASSLTPGQGLHF
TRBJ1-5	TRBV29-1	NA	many	TGCAGCGTAGCCCATAGCAATCAGCCCCAGCATTTT	CSVAHSNQPQHF
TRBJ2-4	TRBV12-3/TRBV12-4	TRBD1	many	TGTGCCAGCAGTTTCCGCCAGGGGGACATTCAGTACTTC	CASSFRQGDIQYF
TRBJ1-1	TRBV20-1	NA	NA	TGCAGTGCTAGAGTATCGGGGGTCTTAGACACTGAAGCTTTCTTT	CSARVSGVLDTEAFF
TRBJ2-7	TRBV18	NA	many	TGTGCCAGCTCACAGGGGGACCAGAGGGAGCAGTACTTC	CASSQGDQREQYF
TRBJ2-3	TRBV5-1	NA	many	TGCGCCAGCCGCTACCGGGATACGCAGTATTTT	CASRYRDTQYF
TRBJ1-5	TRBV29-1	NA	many	TGCAGCGTTCGGGACCGAAGCAATCAGCCCCAGCATTTT	CSVRDRSNQPQHF
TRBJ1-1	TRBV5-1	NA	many	TGCGCCAGCACTCTGGGGATGAACACTGAAGCTTTCTTT	CASTLGMNTEAFF
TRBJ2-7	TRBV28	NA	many	TGTGCCAGCAGTGCTGGCGTGCTTTACGAGCAGTACTTC	CASSAGVLYEQYF
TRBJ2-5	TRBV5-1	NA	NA	TGCGCCAGCAGCTTGGGGGATCATTCTGAGACCCAGTACTTC	CASSLGDHSETQYF
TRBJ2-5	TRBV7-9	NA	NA	TGTGCCAGCAGGCAAGCTACCGGGCGGAAAGAGACCCAGTACTTC	CASRQATGRKETQYF
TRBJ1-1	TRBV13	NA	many	TGTGCCAGCAGCGCAGCACGAGAGGAAGCTTTCTTT	CASSAAREEAFF
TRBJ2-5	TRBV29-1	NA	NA	TGCAGCGTTGGGCGGGATTCATCCGTAGAGACCCAGTACTTC	CSVGRDSSVETQYF